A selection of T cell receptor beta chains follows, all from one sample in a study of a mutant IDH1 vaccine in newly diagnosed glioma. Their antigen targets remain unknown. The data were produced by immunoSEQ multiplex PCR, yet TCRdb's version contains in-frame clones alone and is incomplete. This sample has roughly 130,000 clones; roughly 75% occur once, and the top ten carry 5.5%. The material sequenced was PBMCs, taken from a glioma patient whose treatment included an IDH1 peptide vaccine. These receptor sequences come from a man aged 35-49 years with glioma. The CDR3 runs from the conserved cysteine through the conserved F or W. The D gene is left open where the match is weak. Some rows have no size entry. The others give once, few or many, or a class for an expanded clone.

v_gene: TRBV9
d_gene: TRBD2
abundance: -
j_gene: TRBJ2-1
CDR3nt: TGTGCCAGCAGTCTCGCCGGGACTAGCCGAAACAATGAGCAGTTCTTC
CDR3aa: CASSLAGTSRNNEQFF

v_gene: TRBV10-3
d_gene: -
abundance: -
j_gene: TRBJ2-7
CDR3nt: TGTGCCATCAATCCCAGCCTTGACGGGAGCGAGCAGTACTTC
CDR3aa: CAINPSLDGSEQYF

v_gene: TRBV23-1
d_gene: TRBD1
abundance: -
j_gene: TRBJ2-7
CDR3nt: TGCGCCAGCAGTCAATCGACAGGGGATAACTACGAGCAGTACTTC
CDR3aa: CASSQSTGDNYEQYF

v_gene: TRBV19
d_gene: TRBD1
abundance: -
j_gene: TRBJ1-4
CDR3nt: TGTGCCAGTAGTCCCACCGGGACAGGGAATGAAAAACTGTTTTTT
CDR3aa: CASSPTGTGNEKLFF

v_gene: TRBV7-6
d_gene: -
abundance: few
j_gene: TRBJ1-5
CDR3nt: TGTGCCAGCGCCATATCCGGGGGTCAGCCCCAGCATTTT
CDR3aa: CASAISGGQPQHF

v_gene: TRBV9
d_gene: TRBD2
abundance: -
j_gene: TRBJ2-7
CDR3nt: TGTGCCAGCAGCGTAAGACTAGCGGGAGTCGACGAGCAGTACTTC
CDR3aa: CASSVRLAGVDEQYF

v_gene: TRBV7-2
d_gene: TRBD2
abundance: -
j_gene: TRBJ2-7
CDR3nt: TGTGCCAGCAGCCTGTCAGCGGGGGACCCCAACGAGCAGTACTTC
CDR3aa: CASSLSAGDPNEQYF

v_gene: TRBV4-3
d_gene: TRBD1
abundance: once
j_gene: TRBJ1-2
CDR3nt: TGCGCCAGCAAATTTCGGGCCACAGGGGCAGAGGGCTACACCTTC
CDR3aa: CASKFRATGAEGYTF

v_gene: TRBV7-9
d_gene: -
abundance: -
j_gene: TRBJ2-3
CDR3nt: TGTGCCAGCAGCTTAGTTGGCAGCACAGATACGCAGTATTTT
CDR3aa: CASSLVGSTDTQYF

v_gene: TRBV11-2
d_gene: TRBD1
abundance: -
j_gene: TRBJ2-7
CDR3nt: TGTGCCAGCAGCTTAGAATGGGGGACAGGGGGCTTCGGCTCCTACGAGCAGTACTTC
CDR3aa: CASSLEWGTGGFGSYEQYF

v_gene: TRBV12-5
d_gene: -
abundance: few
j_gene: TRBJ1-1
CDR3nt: TGTGCTAGTGGTTTGGGAGCTAGAGTCTTAAGGGAATGGTCCATGAACACTGAAGCTTTCTTT
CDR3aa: CASGLGARVLREWSMNTEAFF

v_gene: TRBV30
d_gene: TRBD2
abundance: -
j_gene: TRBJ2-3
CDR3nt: TGTGCCTGGAGTGTACGAGCGGGATCGCGAGATACGCAGTATTTT
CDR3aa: CAWSVRAGSRDTQYF

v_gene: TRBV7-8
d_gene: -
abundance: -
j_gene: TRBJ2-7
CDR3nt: TGTGCCAGCCTCCAACAAGGCGGTAAATGGCCTTTCGAGCAGTACTTC
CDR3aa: CASLQQGGKWPFEQYF